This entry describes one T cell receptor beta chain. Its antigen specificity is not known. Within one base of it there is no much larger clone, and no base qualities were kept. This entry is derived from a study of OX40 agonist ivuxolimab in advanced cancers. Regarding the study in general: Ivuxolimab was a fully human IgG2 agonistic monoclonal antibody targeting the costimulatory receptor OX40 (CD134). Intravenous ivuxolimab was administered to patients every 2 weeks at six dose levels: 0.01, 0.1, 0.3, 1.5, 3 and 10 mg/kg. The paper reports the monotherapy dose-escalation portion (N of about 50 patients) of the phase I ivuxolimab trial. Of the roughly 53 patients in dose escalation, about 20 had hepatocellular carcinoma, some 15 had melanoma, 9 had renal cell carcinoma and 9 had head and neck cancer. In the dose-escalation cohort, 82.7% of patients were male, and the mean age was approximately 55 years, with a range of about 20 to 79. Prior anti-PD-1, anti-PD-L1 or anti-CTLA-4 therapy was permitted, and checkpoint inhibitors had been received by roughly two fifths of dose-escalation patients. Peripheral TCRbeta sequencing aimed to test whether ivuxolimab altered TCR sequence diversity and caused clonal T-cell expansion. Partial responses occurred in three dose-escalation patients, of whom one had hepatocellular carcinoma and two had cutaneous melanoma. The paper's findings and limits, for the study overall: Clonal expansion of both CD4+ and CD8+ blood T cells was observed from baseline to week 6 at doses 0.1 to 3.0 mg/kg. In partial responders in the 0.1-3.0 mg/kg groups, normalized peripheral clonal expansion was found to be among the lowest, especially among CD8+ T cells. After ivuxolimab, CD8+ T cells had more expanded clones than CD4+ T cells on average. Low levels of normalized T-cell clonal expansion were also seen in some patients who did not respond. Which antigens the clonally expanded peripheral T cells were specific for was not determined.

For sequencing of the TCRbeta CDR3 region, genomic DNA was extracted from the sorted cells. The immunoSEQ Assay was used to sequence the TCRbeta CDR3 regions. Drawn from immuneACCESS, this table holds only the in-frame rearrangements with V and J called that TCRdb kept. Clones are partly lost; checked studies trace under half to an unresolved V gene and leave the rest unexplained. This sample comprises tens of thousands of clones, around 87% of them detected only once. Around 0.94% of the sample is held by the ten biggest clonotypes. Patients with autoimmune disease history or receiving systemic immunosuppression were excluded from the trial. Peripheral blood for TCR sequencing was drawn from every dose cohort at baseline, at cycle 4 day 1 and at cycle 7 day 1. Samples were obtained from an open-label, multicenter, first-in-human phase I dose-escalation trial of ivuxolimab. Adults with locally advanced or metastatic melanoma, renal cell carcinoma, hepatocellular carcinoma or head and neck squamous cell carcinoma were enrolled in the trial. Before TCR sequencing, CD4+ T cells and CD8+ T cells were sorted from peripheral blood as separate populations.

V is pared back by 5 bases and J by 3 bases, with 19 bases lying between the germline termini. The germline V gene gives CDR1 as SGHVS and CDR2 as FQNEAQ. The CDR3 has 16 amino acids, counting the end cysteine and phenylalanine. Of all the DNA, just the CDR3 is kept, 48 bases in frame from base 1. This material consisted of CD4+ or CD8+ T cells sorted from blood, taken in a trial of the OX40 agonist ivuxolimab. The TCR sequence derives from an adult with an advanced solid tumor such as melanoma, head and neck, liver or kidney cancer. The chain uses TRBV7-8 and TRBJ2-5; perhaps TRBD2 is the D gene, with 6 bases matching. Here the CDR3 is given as CASSRGAPSIEETQYF. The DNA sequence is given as TGTGCCAGCAGCCGCGGGGCACCATCGATAGAAGAGACCCAGTACTTC.